Given below is one T cell receptor beta chain in context. This CDR3 is 15 amino acids long. Germline trimming cut 6 bases from V and 4 bases from J; bases unmatched to any gene: 6. Germline V CDR1 and CDR2: SNHLY, FYNNEI. These data originate in a study of blood T cell repertoires in COVID-19. Overall study context: The United States, Italy and Spain were the sources of the acute and convalescent COVID-19 samples.

The authors' processing: Nucleated cell number was recorded as an estimate derived from reference gene primer amplification. Method: immunoSEQ multiplex PCR; TCRdb's copy keeps in-frame clones and lacks some. The DNA was the basis for D and trimming; V, J and clone size are from that table. The repertoire holds some 23,000 clones, with roughly 90% as singletons. Sequencing used peripheral blood. The source is a human donor in a cohort sampled during active COVID-19. The chain combines TRBV2 with TRBJ2-5; 12 bases map to TRBD2. The CDR3 loop reads CASSRTSGGRETQYF. The CDR3, as DNA: TGTGCCAGCAGCCGAACTAGCGGGGGGCGAGAGACCCAGTACTTC.